This T cell receptor (beta chain) derives from a study of blood T cells in healthy people across ages. As for the study in general: Per every two T cells, about one barcoded beta molecule was captured by template switching. Findings and limits, study-wide: Per million T cells, TCR beta diversity dropped roughly linearly as age increased. Naive T cell percentage showed a strong correlation with TCR beta diversity.

Each donor had around 10 milliliters of peripheral blood drawn. In regard to this clonotype: Its antigen is not identified.

The germline V gene encodes CDR1 DFQATT and CDR2 SNEGSKA (reference sequence). The CDR3 sequence is 15 residues long. The V and J ends lost 3 bases and 1 base respectively, with 15 bases between them. Sample-barcoded 5' priming and a J-beta primer mix drove a second PCR of about 6 to 12 cycles. TCRdb re-analysed the 5' RACE reads in MiXCR, keeping a single row per CDR3 protein. The sample yields fewer than 1 million distinct CDR3 sequences, approximately 48% seen once. Sequences were obtained from blood. The receptor was isolated from a man in his 60s in good health. The V call is TRBV20-1, the J call TRBJ2-5, with D tentatively TRBD2 (7 bases). The CDR3 is CSARGRGGVQETQYF. The CDR3, as DNA: TGCAGTGCTAGGGGGAGGGGGGGGGTCCAAGAGACCCAGTACTTC.